The 30 T cell receptor beta chains given below trace back to one sample, sequenced in a study of blood T cell repertoires in COVID-19. Sequenced by immunoSEQ multiplex PCR; TCRdb stores in-frame clones only, minus some. In the table there are roughly 130,000 clones, around three quarters of which are singletons. Sequencing was carried out using peripheral blood. The receptors here all came from a man older than 75 with acute or convalescent COVID-19.

The V gene is TRBV10-2, the J gene TRBJ1-1; no clear D gene. The CDR3 covers 14 residues. Trimming removed 9 bases at V and 0 bases at J, with 14 bases between. CDR1 and CDR2 from the germline V gene are WSHSY and SAAADI. The CDR3 region is CASQYGLLNTEAFF. The CDR3 bases are TGCGCCAGTCAATACGGACTCCTGAACACTGAAGCTTTCTTT.

The chain has TRBV2 and TRBJ1-5; TRBD1 matches 8 bases. The CDR3 covers 15 residues. Germline CDR1 SNHLY, CDR2 FYNNEI. V trimming: 6 bases; J trimming: 3 bases; junction bases outside the gene matches: 7. The CDR3 DNA reads as TGTGCCAGCAGCCTATGGACAGGGTCCAATCAGCCCCAGCATTTT. It codes for CASSLWTGSNQPQHF.

The CDR3 protein is CASRRQMNTEAFF. CDR3 bases: TGTGCCAGCAGGCGGCAGATGAACACTGAAGCTTTCTTT. V is TRBV2 and J is TRBJ1-1, with D hard to call. This CDR3 is built from 13 residues. CDR1 and CDR2 (germline): SNHLY, FYNNEI. Trimming removed 6 bases at V and 0 bases at J, with 8 bases between. Based on the CDR3 plus reference TRBV2 and TRBJ1-1, the full variable domain is EPEVTQTPSHQVTQMGQEVILRCVPISNHLYFYWYRQILGQKVEFLVSFYNNEISEKSEIFDDQFSVERPDGSNFTLKIRSTKLEDSAMYFCASRRQMNTEAFFGQGTRLTVV.

This clone appeared once. This rearrangement joins TRBV6-6 to TRBJ2-7, with a tentative D call TRBD2 (5 bases). Trimming pared 8 bases from V and 2 bases from J, leaving 13 bases between. Germline CDR1 is MNHNY and CDR2 is SVGAGI (reference sequence). This CDR3 comprises 13 residues. The CDR3 here is CASSKPGTYEQYF. In DNA, the CDR3 is TGTGCCAGCTCTAAGCCCGGGACCTACGAGCAGTACTTC.

The gene calls are TRBV28 and TRBJ2-3; D is possibly TRBD1 (6 bases). The CDR3 spans 13 residues. Germline V gives CDR1 MDHEN, CDR2 SYDVKM. Between the trimmed V and J ends, which lost 6 bases and 1 base, there was a span of 8 bases. This chain's CDR3 is CASRRQGTDTQYF. The CDR3 DNA sequence: TGTGCCAGCAGAAGACAGGGCACAGATACGCAGTATTTT.

The chain carries TRBV9 and TRBJ1-2, with D unclear. The CDR3 is 15 amino acids. V was clipped by 1 base and J by 4 bases, with 14 bases between them. Per the germline V gene, CDR1 is SGDLS and CDR2 is YYNGEE. CDR3 region: CASSVLGLPVYGYTF. Written as DNA, the CDR3 is TGTGCCAGCAGCGTATTGGGCCTTCCCGTCTATGGCTACACCTTC.

The chain recombines TRBV5-5 with TRBJ2-5, with TRBD1 matching 7 bases. Unmatched junction bases numbered 10, after V lost 0 bases and J lost 5 bases. The length of the CDR3 is 16 residues. CDR1 and CDR2 (germline): SGHKS, YYEKEE (reference sequence). In nucleotides, the CDR3 is TGTGCCAGCAGCTTGGATGTCTCAGGGGGTGGGGAGACCCAGTACTTC. Its protein is CASSLDVSGGGETQYF.

This clone was picked up a small number of times. The V call is TRBV11-2, the J call TRBJ1-6, with D possibly being TRBD1 (6 bases). The CDR3 totals 16 residues. Trimming shortened V by 4 bases and J by 7 bases, and 17 bases separated the two germline ends. The germline gives CDR1 SGHAT, CDR2 FQNNGV. The DNA for the CDR3 is TGTGCCAGCAGCTATGGGACACAACGGTTAAATTCACCCCTCCACTTT. This sequence encodes CASSYGTQRLNSPLHF.

This clone appeared a single time. The rearrangement uses TRBV7-8 and TRBJ2-1; 10 bases fit TRBD1. This CDR3 region has 15 residues. Per the germline V gene, CDR1 is SGHVS and CDR2 is FQNEAQ. Losses at the gene ends were 4 bases for V and 2 bases for J; bases not matched to a gene: 2. Here the CDR3 reads CASSSDRGTYNEQFF. The CDR3 bases are TGTGCCAGCAGCTCGGACAGGGGGACCTACAATGAGCAGTTCTTC.

The count of this clone is one. The junction shows a germline mismatch at one end, possibly a read error. This sequence joins TRBV28 and TRBJ1-5, with 8 bases identical to TRBD1. The germline V gene encodes CDR1 MDHEN and CDR2 SYDVKM. The CDR3 is made up of 15 amino acids. This chain's CDR3 is CASSPIDRGKQPQHF. In DNA form, the CDR3 reads TGTGCCAGCAGTCCCATCGACAGGGGCAAACAGCCCCAGCATTTT.

The rearrangement joins TRBV6-2 or TRBV6-3 to TRBJ1-6; 7 positions agree with TRBD1. V trimming: 2 bases; J trimming: 5 bases; junction bases outside the gene matches: 9. This CDR3 spans 17 amino acids. From germline, CDR1 is MNHEY and CDR2 SVGEGT. CDR3: CASSYPYDRDHNSPLHF. CDR3 nucleotide sequence: TGTGCCAGCAGTTACCCCTACGACAGGGACCATAATTCACCCCTCCACTTT.

The rearrangement uses TRBV28 and TRBJ1-2; the match to TRBD1 covers 8 bases. J gave up 6 bases and V 1 base, and 4 bases lay outside the gene matches. Germline CDR1 MDHEN, CDR2 SYDVKM. The length of the CDR3 is 14 residues. DNA of the CDR3: TGTGCCAGCAGTTTATCCAGGACAGGGAATGGCTACACCTTC. This translates into CASSLSRTGNGYTF.

The chain combines TRBV11-1 with TRBJ2-7; 9 bases are shared with TRBD1. Germline V gene data show CDR1 as SGHAT and CDR2 as FQDESV (reference sequence). The CDR3 is 16 residues long. The ends lost 3 bases at V and 1 base at J; junction bases unmatched: 7. CDR3 sequence (DNA): TGTGCCAGCAGCTTCCAAGCAGGACAGGGGTCCTACGAGCAGTACTTC. The encoded protein is CASSFQAGQGSYEQYF.

CDR3 nucleotides: TGTGCCAGCAGCCTCAGGGGGGACAGCTCCTACAATGAGCAGTTCTTC. Its translation: CASSLRGDSSYNEQFF. The gene calls are TRBV7-2 and TRBJ2-1, with D perhaps matching TRBD1 (7 bases). V lost 5 bases and J lost 0, with 14 bases in between. This CDR3 is built from 16 residues. The germline V gene encodes CDR1 SGHTA and CDR2 FQGNSA.

This chain uses TRBV6-6 with TRBJ2-5; 7 nucleotides line up with TRBD1. Per germline, CDR1 MNHNY and CDR2 SVGAGI (reference sequence). The V and J ends lost 6 bases and 3 bases, in that order; junction bases with no gene match: 10. The CDR3 totals 15 residues. The CDR3: CASSLRQGWEETQYF. In DNA, the CDR3 is TGTGCCAGCAGCTTAAGACAGGGTTGGGAAGAGACCCAGTACTTC.

V usage is TRBV5-1 and J usage is TRBJ2-2; possible D gene TRBD1, 6 bases. The V and J ends lost 2 bases and 0 bases respectively, with 8 bases between them. Germline loops: CDR1 SGHRS, CDR2 YFSETQ. This CDR3 is 15 amino acids long. The CDR3 region has the DNA TGCGCCAGCAGCTTTGGGACAACGAACACCGGGGAGCTGTTTTTT. Translation: CASSFGTTNTGELFF.

This chain's CDR3 is CASWDSRGNNEQFF. CDR3 in DNA: TGTGCCAGTTGGGACAGCCGTGGGAACAATGAGCAGTTCTTC. The rearrangement links TRBV19 to TRBJ2-1; TRBD1 agrees at 7 bases. CDR3 length: 14 residues. Germline V CDR1 and CDR2: LNHDA, SQIVND (reference sequence). Unmatched junction bases numbered 9, after V lost 8 bases and J lost 5 bases.

This clone was seen only once. The chain carries TRBV18 and TRBJ2-3; 8 bases are a match to TRBD2. Germline CDR1 and CDR2: KGHSH and LQKENI. J was trimmed by 0 bases and V by 5 bases; bases with no gene match: 4. The CDR3 length is 15 residues. The chain's CDR3 is CASSESGGSTDTQYF. CDR3 in DNA: TGTGCCAGCTCAGAAAGCGGGGGTAGCACAGATACGCAGTATTTT.

This clone was picked up a small number of times. The chain combines TRBV14 with TRBJ1-1, with D tentatively TRBD1 (6 bases). The germline CDR1 and CDR2 sequences are SGHDN and FVKESK. This CDR3 contains 13 residues. V shed 8 bases and J shed 1 base, with 11 bases lying between them. CDR3 residues: CASARQENTEAFF. The CDR3 bases are TGTGCCAGCGCCAGACAGGAGAACACTGAAGCTTTCTTT.

This clone has a handful of counts. The chain links TRBV4-2 to TRBJ2-1; D is unclear. This CDR3 contains 13 residues. Germline V gene lookup returns CDR1 LGHNA and CDR2 YNFKEQ. Trimming shortened V by 2 bases and J by 8 bases, and 10 bases separated the two germline ends. This CDR3 reads CASSQTTTYEQFF. The CDR3 DNA reads as TGTGCCAGCAGCCAAACAACCACGTATGAGCAGTTCTTC.

This chain joins TRBV15 and TRBJ2-3; D is possibly TRBD2 (6 bases). The V end was cut by 1 base, the J end by 1 base, with 12 bases between. Germline V gene lookup returns CDR1 LNHNV and CDR2 YYDKDF (reference sequence). The CDR3 spans 16 residues. The CDR3 DNA follows: TGTGCCACCAGCAGAGTCGGGGGTCGGGGCACAGATACGCAGTATTTT. Protein product: CATSRVGGRGTDTQYF. Combining the CDR3 with reference TRBV15 and TRBJ2-3 gives the whole variable domain DAMVIQNPRYQVTQFGKPVTLSCSQTLNHNVMYWYQQKSSQAPKLLFHYYDKDFNNEADTPDNFQSRRPNTSFCFLDIRSPGLGDTAMYLCATSRVGGRGTDTQYFGPGTRLTVL.

V is TRBV9 and J is TRBJ2-4, with a tentative D call TRBD1 (6 bases). This CDR3 is built from 16 residues. Germline CDR1 and CDR2: SGDLS and YYNGEE. The germline V and J ends were trimmed by 3 bases and 4 bases, with 17 bases remaining between them. In DNA form, the CDR3 reads TGTGCCAGCAGCGGTAAGGTACAGGGCGGGAAAAACATTCAGTACTTC. It is translated as CASSGKVQGGKNIQYF.

About this clone: Other DNA sequences within the sample encode an identical CDR3. This chain joins TRBV9 and TRBJ1-5; D might be TRBD1 (6 bases). V gave up 0 bases and J gave up 4 bases, with 8 bases separating them. The germline CDR1 and CDR2 sequences are SGDLS and YYNGEE. The CDR3 has 14 residues. CDR3 DNA: TGTGCCAGCAGCGTAGGGACAGCTAATCAGCCCCAGCATTTT. Protein: CASSVGTANQPQHF.

This chain uses TRBV5-4 with TRBJ2-3; perhaps TRBD1 as D (5 bases). V lost 4 bases, J lost 2 bases, and 14 bases lay in between. There are 15 residues in the CDR3. The germline gives CDR1 SGHNT, CDR2 YYREEE (reference sequence). The CDR3 spells CASSPSGRDTDTQYF. CDR3 bases: TGTGCCAGCAGCCCTTCGGGCAGGGACACAGATACGCAGTATTTT.

The V call is TRBV18, the J call TRBJ2-1; D might be TRBD2 (7 bases). With 2 bases removed from V and 8 bases from J, the gap between germline ends came to 13 bases. Germline V lookup: CDR1 KGHSH, CDR2 LQKENI. CDR3 length equals 14 residues. This chain's CDR3 is CASSPGGGRDEQFF. The CDR3 nucleotides are TGTGCCAGCTCACCAGGGGGGGGCCGCGATGAGCAGTTCTTC.

The chain recombines TRBV19 with TRBJ1-2, with TRBD1 identical over 10 bases. V shed 6 bases, J shed 6 bases, and the junction held 7 bases outside the gene matches. The germline V gene encodes CDR1 LNHDA and CDR2 SQIVND (reference sequence). The CDR3 is 14 residues long. The CDR3 bases are TGTGCCAGTAGCGCGACAGGGGGCGACGATGGCTACACCTTC. This encodes CASSATGGDDGYTF.

The chain is built from TRBV5-1 and TRBJ1-6, with D unclear. The CDR3 is 15 residues long. The germline gives CDR1 SGHRS, CDR2 YFSETQ. V was trimmed by 0 bases and J by 7 bases, leaving 11 bases between them. CDR3 DNA: TGCGCCAGCAGCTTGGTGGTCAGCGACAATTCACCCCTCCACTTT. Translation gives CASSLVVSDNSPLHF.

There are a few counts of this clone. J is TRBJ2-1 and V is TRBV24-1, with D tentatively TRBD2 (6 bases). CDR3 length: 16 residues. The V end lost 2 bases, the J end lost 0 bases, and 10 bases lay between the germline ends. Germline assignment: CDR1 KGHDR and CDR2 SFDVKD. This chain's CDR3 is CATSDSGGGSYNEQFF. CDR3 nucleotides: TGTGCCACCAGTGATTCCGGGGGTGGCTCCTACAATGAGCAGTTCTTC.

The rearrangement uses TRBV28 and TRBJ1-6; TRBD1 aligns across 9 bases. Germline V lookup: CDR1 MDHEN, CDR2 SYDVKM. The junction had 2 bases not matched to a gene; V was cut back by 0 bases and J by 2 bases. The CDR3 spans 17 residues. The CDR3 loop is CASSLWTGGPYNSPLHF. The CDR3 DNA sequence: TGTGCCAGCAGTTTATGGACAGGGGGACCCTATAATTCACCCCTCCACTTT.

This chain uses TRBV5-6 with TRBJ2-2; D might be TRBD2 (5 bases). The germline gives CDR1 SGHDT, CDR2 YYEEEE. V was pared by 2 bases and J by 4 bases, with 12 bases between. The CDR3 has 15 residues. The DNA of the CDR3 is TGTGCCAGCAGCTTAGGAGGATTGGGCACCGGGGAGCTGTTTTTT. Amino acids: CASSLGGLGTGELFF.